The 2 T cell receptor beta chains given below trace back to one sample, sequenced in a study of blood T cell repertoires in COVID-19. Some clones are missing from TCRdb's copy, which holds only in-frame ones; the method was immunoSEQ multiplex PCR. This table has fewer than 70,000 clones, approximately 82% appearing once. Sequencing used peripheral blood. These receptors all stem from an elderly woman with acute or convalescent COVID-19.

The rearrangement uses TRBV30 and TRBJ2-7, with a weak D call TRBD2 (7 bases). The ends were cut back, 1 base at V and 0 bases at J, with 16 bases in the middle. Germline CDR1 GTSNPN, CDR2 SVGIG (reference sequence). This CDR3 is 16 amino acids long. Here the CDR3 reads CAWSGPGRGRSYEQYF. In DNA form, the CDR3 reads TGTGCCTGGAGTGGTCCCGGGCGGGGGCGCTCCTACGAGCAGTACTTC.

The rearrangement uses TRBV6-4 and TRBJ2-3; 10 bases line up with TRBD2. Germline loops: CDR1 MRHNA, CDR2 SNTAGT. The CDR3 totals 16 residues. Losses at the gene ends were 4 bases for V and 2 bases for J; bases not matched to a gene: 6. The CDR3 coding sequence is TGTGCCAGCAGTGTTTTAGCGGGGGGCGACACAGATACGCAGTATTTT. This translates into CASSVLAGGDTDTQYF.